Here is one T cell receptor beta chain with its context. This clonotype was picked up many times. The antigen it binds to is not known. No base-level quality is on record; no much larger clone is a single base apart. The TCR beta CDR3 regions were amplified from the RNA transcripts. The first round of RT-PCR for the TCR CDR3 was performed with the HTBI primer set and the Qiagen OneStep RT-PCR kit. A second multiplex PCR round built the libraries, followed by size selection and purification. Paired-end sequencing of the libraries was performed with 100 bp reads on an Illumina HiSeq2000. Concerning the study's data processing: SOAPnuke was used to process the raw data, removing reads that contained adapters or uncalled bases, had a mean Phred below 15, or lacked an exact match to the constant primer or identifier. High-quality paired reads were merged with COPE v1.2.5, and unique nucleotide sequences were defined as clonotypes. MiTCR v1.1 was used to align clonotypes to the IMGT TRBV, TRBD and TRBJ reference segments. The analysis included only V-J combinations with a frequency above 0.0001, which together covered approximately 99% of the repertoires. A TCS score was defined as the ratio of F50 (clonal expansion) to E x V (chaos), with BLOSUM62-based TCRdist applied between CDR3 peptides within each V-J. Welch's t-statistics and random forest reduced fewer than 600 V-J features to around 14, which were used in a naive Bayes classifier (R e1071). Starting from the raw public reads, TCRdb applied fastp trimming at Q25, assembled clones with MiXCR and retained in-frame beta chains. Duplicate CDR3 protein sequences are folded into a single record with the most common DNA and genes. TCRdb's processing, not the authors' own work, is the source of the V and J calls. This sample is represented by roughly 99,000 distinct CDR3 sequences; 15% to 20% of them were singletons. The ten largest account for 35% to 50% of the sample.

The germline V gene supplies CDR1 WSHSY and CDR2 SAAADI. V and J lose 7 bases and 0 bases, and a span of 11 bases separates them. The CDR3 spans 14 residues, from the cysteine through the phenylalanine. CDR3 DNA is the only sequence kept; it has 42 bases, read in frame from the first base. Graves' hyperthyroidism was defined as stable when no progression to ophthalmopathy occurred over 18 months of follow-up. The hyperthyroidism patients were between 18 and 65 years old and newly diagnosed, with a disease duration of less than 2 months. The study excluded patients with uncontrolled infections, other autoimmune diseases, pregnancy or lactation. Diagnoses were established on the basis of clinical symptoms, serum thyroxine and TRAb, thyroid ultrasound, and orbital computed tomography. Ficoll-Paque density gradient centrifugation was used to isolate PBMCs from 10 ml of fresh peripheral blood. Total RNA was extracted with Trizol reagent, and quality was checked on an Agilent 2100 Bioanalyzer.

The data stem from a study of T cells in Graves' hyperthyroidism and ophthalmopathy (dated by TCRdb to the late 2010s). For the wider study: Peripheral blood was sampled at the time of initial diagnosis, prior to any treatment. A discovery cohort of about a hundred patients, about 40 with Graves' ophthalmopathy and about 58 with stable Graves' hyperthyroidism, was used to find distinguishing TCR V-J signatures. Prospective prediction of ophthalmopathy was tested in an independent validation cohort of about 19 hyperthyroidism patients and 17 patients who later progressed to ophthalmopathy. The 100 or so discovery patients were randomly split 7:3 into training and test sets. In several Graves' hyperthyroidism patients, the study also compared T-cell repertoires from thyroid tissue with T-cell repertoires from blood. After sampling, hyperthyroidism patients received methimazole starting at 30 mg daily, and ophthalmopathy patients received high-dose intravenous methylprednisolone. According to the paper, TCR Vbeta CDR3 sequencing was carried out on more than 120 peripheral blood samples, which came from approximately 41 ophthalmopathy, 75 to 80 hyperthyroidism and approximately 17 progressor patients.

The investigation overall reported the following: Sample size was not statistically predetermined, and blinding of investigators to group allocation was not performed. In validation, progression to ophthalmopathy was predicted by the model with 65% to 71% sensitivity and under 85% specificity, a median of roughly 6.4 months before onset. Ophthalmopathy was separated from stable hyperthyroidism by a 13 V-J signature model, with 85% to 90% sensitivity and about 81% specificity obtained in cross-validation and 80%/75% obtained in testing. Blood samples also contained most of the expanded thyroid clonotypes (frequency above 0.001), which suggests that blood repertoires may reflect thyroid immune responses.

The sample taken for sequencing was blood. The chain was built from TRBV10-2 and TRBJ2-3; 5 matching bases give a weak D call of TRBD1. The sequence came from a woman in her forties or fifties with Graves' hyperthyroidism. The DNA is TGCGCCAGCACCGACAGCACTAGCACAGATACGCAGTATTTT. Its protein reads: CASTDSTSTDTQYF.